One T cell receptor (beta chain) is described in this entry. What it binds is not known. The sample originates from a study of regulatory T cells in long-lasting Graves disease. About the research overall: The study counted Graves' disease as persistent given over 5 years of antithyroid drugs and positive TSH receptor antibodies. Broader study findings: Persistent disease was associated with favored TRBV28 usage and with favored use of TRBJ1-2 and TRBJ2-5. A greater number of public clonotypes (under 3,000) was shared by persistent patients than by new patients (approximately 910).

Sequencing libraries for TCR beta were prepared with iRepertoire HTBI primers and Arm-PCR of CDR3 regions. TCRdb itself ran the multiplex PCR reads through MiXCR, one entry per CDR3 protein. The sample has about 400,000 distinct CDR3 sequences; around 21% are singletons. As to time point: persistent/refractory GD, antithyroid drugs over 5 years with positive TRAb. Extracted PBMC RNA gave rise to the TCR library. CDR1 and CDR2 from the germline V gene are GTSNPN and SVGIG (reference sequence). The CDR3 has 13 amino acids. Trimming took 5 bases from V and 4 from J; bases not matched to a gene: 4. The origin of this receptor is a female donor with Graves disease. The chain uses TRBV30 and TRBJ1-5; 8 nucleotides match TRBD1. Sequences were derived from peripheral blood mononuclear cells (PBMCs), sampled when the disease was refractory, from a patient treated with antithyroid drugs. DNA of the CDR3: TGTGCCTGGGGACAGGGAAGAAATCAGCCCCAGCATTTT. Translated, it gives CAWGQGRNQPQHF.